A single sample gave rise to the 3 T cell receptor beta chains below, sequenced in a study of cytomegalovirus exposure and HLA in healthy donors. This PCR relied on a set of 60 Vbeta primers and 13 Jbeta primers. The table came from immunoSEQ multiplex PCR; TCRdb's copy has only in-frame clones and leaves some out. This table holds some 130,000 clones, about 80% found once. Source material: PBMCs. The receptors were sampled from a man between 25 and 39 years old in good health.

The chain has TRBV2 and TRBJ2-2; D possibly corresponds to TRBD1 (5 bases). The CDR3 sequence is 15 residues long. CDR1 is SNHLY, CDR2 FYNNEI, per germline. V was clipped by 7 bases and J by 0 bases, with 12 bases between them. The CDR3 DNA is TGTGCCAGCACCTTTGACAGCTCGAACACCGGGGAGCTGTTTTTT. As protein: CASTFDSSNTGELFF.

In its sample, this clone was seen once. The V call is TRBV5-1, the J call TRBJ1-2; D is unclear. The CDR3 loop spans 15 amino acids. Per germline, CDR1 SGHRS and CDR2 YFSETQ. V was pared by 4 bases and J by 3 bases, with 16 bases between. The CDR3, as DNA: TGCGCCAGCAGCCTCGAAATGGCAGGCTACTATGGCTACACCTTC. Protein product: CASSLEMAGYYGYTF.

The chain joins TRBV4-1 to TRBJ2-6, with 9 bases identical to TRBD1. CDR3 length: 18 amino acids. In germline, CDR1 is MGHRA, CDR2 YSYEKL. J gave up 0 bases and V 1 base, and 4 bases lay outside the gene matches. The CDR3 bases are TGCGCCAGCAGCCAAGTAAGGACAGGGGCCTCTGGGGCCAACGTCCTGACTTTC. As protein: CASSQVRTGASGANVLTF.